This T cell receptor beta chain was retrieved from a study of T cells in Graves' hyperthyroidism and ophthalmopathy (dated by TCRdb to the late 2010s). About the study as a whole: Peripheral blood samples were taken at initial diagnosis, before any treatment was given. TCR V-J signatures able to tell the groups apart were searched for in a discovery cohort of 90 to 100 patients, of whom around 42 had Graves' ophthalmopathy and around 56 had stable Graves' hyperthyroidism. Prospective prediction of ophthalmopathy was tested in an independent validation cohort consisting of roughly 20 hyperthyroidism patients and about 17 patients who later progressed to ophthalmopathy. The approximately 97 discovery patients were randomly divided into training and test sets at a 7:3 ratio. Thyroid tissue and blood T-cell repertoires from roughly six Graves' hyperthyroidism patients were also compared in the study. Following sampling, methimazole starting at 30 mg daily was given to hyperthyroidism patients, and high-dose intravenous methylprednisolone was given to ophthalmopathy patients. TCR Vbeta CDR3 sequencing of 130 to 150 peripheral blood samples (roughly 41 ophthalmopathy, some 75 hyperthyroidism and 17 progressor patients) is reported in the paper. What the authors observed across the whole study: In validation, the model predicted progression to ophthalmopathy a median of roughly 6.5 months before onset, with about 67% sensitivity and around 76% specificity. No statistical method was used to set the sample size in advance, and investigators knew the group allocation. Ophthalmopathy was separated from stable hyperthyroidism by a 13 V-J signature model, with over 85% sensitivity and 81% to 82% specificity obtained in cross-validation and 80%/75% obtained in testing. Blood samples also contained most of the expanded thyroid clonotypes (frequency above 0.001), which suggests that blood repertoires may reflect thyroid immune responses.

A note on this clonotype: The specificity of this receptor is unknown. Base qualities are not provided; no much larger clone lies one nucleotide away.

The TCR beta CDR3 regions were amplified from the RNA transcripts. The first round of RT-PCR for the TCR CDR3 was performed with the HTBI primer set and the Qiagen OneStep RT-PCR kit. Libraries were constructed in a second round of multiplex PCR, after which size selection and purification were performed. The libraries were sequenced on an Illumina HiSeq2000 using paired-end 100 bp reads. Concerning the study's data processing: SOAPnuke was used to process the raw data, throwing out any read that contained adapters or uncalled bases, had a mean Phred below 15, or lacked an exact constant-primer or identifier match. COPE v1.2.5 was used to merge high-quality paired reads, and clonotypes were defined as unique nucleotide sequences. Clonotypes were aligned to IMGT TRBV, TRBD and TRBJ reference segments using MiTCR v1.1. Analysis was restricted to V-J combinations with a frequency above 0.0001, which covered about 99% of repertoires. The TCS score was defined as F50 (clonal expansion) divided by E x V (chaos), with BLOSUM62-based TCRdist calculated between CDR3 peptides within each V-J. Welch's t-statistics and random forest reduced 450 to 600 V-J features to 13, which were used in a naive Bayes classifier (R e1071). Using fastp at Q25 and MiXCR, TCRdb reprocessed the public reads and kept productive beta chains. Each CDR3 protein gets just one entry, which takes the most common genes and DNA from the rows behind it. TCRdb's processing, not the authors' own work, is the source of the V and J calls. The sample contains roughly 660,000 distinct CDR3 sequences, about 18% of them found a single time. Less than 20% of the sample lies in the top ten.

Stable Graves' hyperthyroidism was defined as the absence of progression to ophthalmopathy over 18 months of follow-up. Hyperthyroidism patients were newly diagnosed, had a disease duration of under 2 months, and were aged 18 to 65 years. Patients with uncontrolled infections, other autoimmune diseases, pregnancy or lactation were excluded. Diagnoses relied on clinical symptoms, serum thyroxine and TRAb, thyroid ultrasound and orbital computed tomography. PBMCs were isolated from roughly 10 ml of fresh peripheral blood by Ficoll-Paque density gradient centrifugation. Total RNA was extracted with Trizol reagent, and quality was checked on an Agilent 2100 Bioanalyzer. The cysteine opens and the phenylalanine closes a CDR3 of 15 amino acids. Only CDR3 DNA remains: 45 bases, in frame from the first base. The V and J ends are trimmed by 6 bases and 0 bases, leaving 15 bases between them. The germline V gene supplies CDR1 MNHNS and CDR2 SASEGT.

The chain is encoded by TRBV6-1 joined to TRBJ2-7; the D gene is possibly TRBD1, with 6 bases matching. This TCR derives from a man aged 45-60 years with Graves' hyperthyroidism. Sequencing used blood. The CDR3 corresponds to CASRRTRDTSYEQYF. The sequenced DNA: TGTGCCAGCAGACGCACTCGGGACACCTCCTACGAGCAGTACTTC.